Listed below are T cell receptor beta chains from one sample, sequenced in a study of T-cell reconstitution after alpha-beta-depleted transplantation in children. TCRdb passed the PCR reads through MiXCR, listing each CDR3 protein once. The data contain hundreds of thousands of distinct CDR3 sequences, approximately 14% of them seen just once; the ten biggest clones take up 0.79%. The input for sequencing was PBMCs, taken before TCRalphabeta/CD19-depleted stem cell transplant. The receptors were gathered from a girl aged 2-9 years with congenital amegakaryocytic thrombocytopenia, due to receive a stem cell transplant. CDR3s include the opening cysteine and the closing phenylalanine or tryptophan. Clone size is given for some rows only: seen once, a few or many times, or a class if the clone is expanded.

clone size,V gene,CDR3 protein
many,TRBV15,CATSGDGRGPDTQYF
many,TRBV20-1,CSAPPGLLDETQYF
few,TRBV15,CATSRDRTSGGYTQYF
few,TRBV28,CASWGTGPYNEQFF
many,TRBV3-1,CASSQDSLAGVREQYF
many,TRBV20-1,CSALRGSSGNTIYF
many,TRBV5-1,CASSGGGDYGYTF
many,TRBV5-1,CASSLAAQTNNEQFF
many,TRBV5-1,CASSFYSSTDTQYF
NA,TRBV27,CASKDVSGGAYEQYF
NA,TRBV12-3/TRBV12-4,CASSKIGETQYF
many,TRBV5-6,CASSLWRGELFF
NA,TRBV29-1,CSVRTSTGGTYEQYF
NA,TRBV7-8,CASSLESPQETQYF
many,TRBV7-9,CASSPLSTYEQYF
few,TRBV7-8,CASSEDRGETQYF
many,TRBV27,CASSFTSGTTYEQYF
NA,TRBV5-6,CASSLATTGVAFF
NA,TRBV5-1,CASSTGQGEYEQYF
many,TRBV20-1,CSAGAGGPTEQFF
once,TRBV29-1,CSVVAGVSTDTQYF
many,TRBV29-1,CSVETLRTGSYEQYF
many,TRBV29-1,CSVEPLDRGSANEQFF
NA,TRBV7-9,CSSSSSSTDTQYF
once,TRBV7-9,CASSFMGRNTEAFF
NA,TRBV10-3,CAIRRAREQFF
many,TRBV20-1,CSAGVPGPYYNEQFF
many,TRBV14,CASSQDLGDTQYF
many,TRBV5-1,CASNSRGNNEQFF